The 30 T cell receptor beta chains reported below all come from one sample, sequenced in a study of Ad26.COV2.S vaccination and SARS-CoV-2 variants. The sample's treatment: roughly 20 received Ad26.COV2.S at low or high dose, single or two shots; several received placebo; per-sample allocation not given. Following the first vaccine or placebo injection, samples were taken on day 63. TCRdb's table, derived via immunoSEQ multiplex PCR, lists solely in-frame clones and lacks some. Of about 320,000 clones in the sample, roughly 90% are singletons; the top ten hold around 5.5%. The sample consisted of peripheral blood, taken in a trial of Ad26.COV2.S vaccine versus placebo. These receptors originate from a person aged 18-60 years who received the Ad26.COV2.S COVID-19 vaccine or a placebo.

The table lists this clone with a count of one. The V call is TRBV27, the J call TRBJ2-1; 12 nucleotides agree with TRBD1. The CDR3 loop spans 15 amino acids. The trim removed 4 bases at V and 8 bases at J, leaving 6 bases unmatched. In germline, CDR1 is MNHEY, CDR2 SMNVEV (reference sequence). The CDR3 nucleotides read TGTGCCAGCAGTTCCCCGGGACAGGGGGCCCATGAGCAGTTCTTC. This gives the protein CASSSPGQGAHEQFF.

The chain links TRBV6-5 to TRBJ2-5, with D possibly TRBD1 on 5 matching bases. Trimming cost V 0 bases and J 4 bases, with 9 bases left between them. CDR1 MNHEY and CDR2 SVGAGI come from the germline V gene. The CDR3 has 14 residues. The CDR3 DNA reads TGTGCCAGCAGTTACTCGGTTGGGGCAGAGACCCAGTACTTC. Amino acids: CASSYSVGAETQYF.

This clone was counted once. This sequence joins TRBV4-3 and TRBJ2-4; D remains ambiguous. In germline, CDR1 is LGHNA, CDR2 YSLEER. This CDR3 is 14 amino acids long. V was clipped by 1 base and J by 6 bases, with 10 bases between them. DNA for the CDR3: TGCGCCAGCAGCCAAGGTGACAATATAAACATTCAGTACTTC. It translates to CASSQGDNINIQYF.

The V call is TRBV11-3, the J call TRBJ1-1; possible D gene TRBD1, 5 bases. The V and J ends lost 0 bases and 12 bases respectively, with 20 bases between them. There are 15 residues in the CDR3. Germline V gene lookup returns CDR1 SGHNT and CDR2 YENEEA. CDR3: CASSLDLGVEVRTFF. In DNA, the CDR3 is TGTGCCAGCAGCTTAGATCTGGGGGTCGAGGTACGGACTTTCTTT. The full variable domain, its missing parts supplied by reference TRBV11-3 and TRBJ1-1, is EAGVVQSPRYKIIEKKQPVAFWCNPISGHNTLYWYLQNLGQGPELLIRYENEEAVDDSQLPKDRFSAERLKGVDSTLKIQPAELGDSAVYLCASSLDLGVEVRTFFGQGTRLTVV.

V gene TRBV21-1 combines with J gene TRBJ1-2; no DNA check was done on the table's D call, TRBD1. TRBV21-1 is classified as a pseudogene. This CDR3 comprises 12 residues. CDR3 DNA sequence: TGTGCCAGCAGCCGGACAGCTCTGGGCTACACCTTC. Amino acids: CASSRTALGYTF.

The J gene is TRBJ2-1, the V gene TRBV3-1 (or the pseudogene TRBV3-2); 11 bases agree with TRBD2. Looked up from germline, CDR1 is LGHDT and CDR2 is YNNKEL (reference sequence). With V trimmed by 0 bases and J by 9 bases, 4 bases remained unmatched. The CDR3 runs to 15 residues. CDR3 amino acids: CASSQDLGLAGEQFF. CDR3 nucleotide sequence: TGTGCCAGCAGCCAAGATCTAGGACTAGCGGGTGAGCAGTTCTTC.

The chain uses TRBV7-9 and TRBJ2-2; 7 bases fit TRBD1. Losses at the gene ends were 3 bases for V and 6 bases for J; bases not matched to a gene: 7. The CDR3 is 15 residues long. Germline V gene data show CDR1 as SEHNR and CDR2 as FQNEAQ (reference sequence). DNA of the CDR3: TGTGCCAGCAGCTTCCCAGACAGGGACCCCGGGGAGCTGTTTTTT. Amino acids: CASSFPDRDPGELFF.

J is TRBJ1-1 and V is TRBV6-6; a possible D gene is TRBD1 (5 bases). The germline V gene has CDR1 MNHNY and CDR2 SVGAGI (reference sequence). V was trimmed by 5 bases and J by 2 bases, leaving 12 bases between them. The CDR3 totals 14 residues. The CDR3 DNA reads TGTGCCAGCAGTCTAGGGGACCGTAACACTGAAGCTTTCTTT. The encoded protein is CASSLGDRNTEAFF.

The rearrangement links TRBV19 to TRBJ1-5; unclear D gene. The germline V gene encodes CDR1 LNHDA and CDR2 SQIVND (reference sequence). Trimming removed 10 bases from V and 5 bases from J, with 12 bases in between. The length of the CDR3 is 12 residues. The CDR3 nucleotides are TGTGCCACTAAAGGCGATTATCAGCCCCAGCATTTT. This encodes CATKGDYQPQHF.

This clone was counted a single time. The chain is built from TRBV11-2 and TRBJ2-1; possible D gene TRBD1, 6 bases. The CDR3 length is 16 residues. The V and J ends lost 5 bases and 3 bases respectively, with 17 bases between them. Germline values: CDR1 SGHAT, CDR2 FQNNGV. In DNA, the CDR3 is TGTGCCAGCAGCCCCACAGGGTCGAAACGCTACAATGAGCAGTTCTTC. Translating gives CASSPTGSKRYNEQFF. Full variable domain (rest looked up from reference TRBV11-2 and TRBJ2-1): EAGVAQSPRYKIIEKRQSVAFWCNPISGHATLYWYQQILGQGPKLLIQFQNNGVVDDSQLPKDRFSAERLKGVDSTLKIQPAKLEDSAVYLCASSPTGSKRYNEQFFGPGTRLTVL.

This clone was observed a single time. CDR3 bases: TGTGCCAGCCAAAAGACAGGGGCCGGGGGATATGGCTACACCTTC. It is translated as CASQKTGAGGYGYTF. The V call is TRBV19, the J call TRBJ1-2, with 8 bases matching TRBD1. Looked up from germline, CDR1 is LNHDA and CDR2 is SQIVND (reference sequence). CDR3 length: 15 residues. Trimming cost V 9 bases and J 5 bases; bases outside gene matches: 14.

The chain combines TRBV3-1 (or the pseudogene TRBV3-2) with TRBJ2-1; 10 bases match TRBD2. V dropped 1 base and J dropped 5; count of bases not matched to a gene: 17. The CDR3 runs 20 residues. The germline V gene encodes CDR1 LGHDT and CDR2 YNNKEL (reference sequence). CDR3 nucleotides: TGTGCCAGCAGCCAAGGAAAAAGCGGGGGGGCCCGGATTTACAACAATGAGCAGTTCTTC. Protein sequence: CASSQGKSGGARIYNNEQFF.

The chain joins TRBV19 to TRBJ1-6; no definite D call. Germline values: CDR1 LNHDA, CDR2 SQIVND (reference sequence). There are 13 residues in the CDR3. Trimming took off 11 bases at V and 5 bases at J, with 13 bases between the two ends. The CDR3 sequence is CAGSEVHNSPLHF. Written as DNA, the CDR3 is TGTGCCGGCAGTGAGGTGCATAATTCACCCCTCCACTTT.

V gene TRBV7-2 combines with J gene TRBJ1-1, with TRBD1 as a possible D gene (5 bases). Per the germline V gene, CDR1 is SGHTA and CDR2 is FQGNSA. Trimming cost V 1 base and J 1 base, with 10 bases left between them. The CDR3 is made up of 15 amino acids. CDR3 sequence: CASSLGPGPNTEAFF. The DNA for the CDR3 is TGTGCCAGCAGCTTAGGCCCGGGACCGAACACTGAAGCTTTCTTT. Using reference TRBV7-2 and TRBJ1-1 for the parts outside the CDR3, the full variable domain is GAGVSQSPSNKVTEKGKDVELRCDPISGHTALYWYRQSLGQGLEFLIYFQGNSAPDKSGLPSDRFSAERTGGSVSTLTIQRTQQEDSAVYLCASSLGPGPNTEAFFGQGTRLTVV.

This clone appeared a single time. The chain has TRBV19 and TRBJ1-1, with D tentatively TRBD1 (5 bases). The CDR3 loop spans 14 amino acids. Deletions cut 7 bases from V and 5 bases from J, with 17 bases between. Germline V lookup: CDR1 LNHDA, CDR2 SQIVND (reference sequence). The CDR3 sequence: CASTQSGGWTEAFF. Written as DNA, the CDR3 is TGTGCCAGTACCCAAAGCGGGGGATGGACTGAAGCTTTCTTT.

J is TRBJ2-7 and V is TRBV6-5; D not resolved. With 0 bases removed from V and 2 bases from J, the gap between germline ends came to 14 bases. Per the germline V gene, CDR1 is MNHEY and CDR2 is SVGAGI. The CDR3 covers 16 residues. The chain's CDR3 is CASSYSRTTLPYEQYF. DNA for the CDR3: TGTGCCAGCAGTTACTCTAGGACCACCTTACCCTACGAGCAGTACTTC.

The chain is built from TRBV2 and TRBJ2-2; D is ambiguous. V lost 2 bases and J 0 bases, leaving 10 bases between the germline ends. CDR1 SNHLY and CDR2 FYNNEI come from the germline V gene. This CDR3 region has 16 residues. CDR3 sequence reads: CASSERRQANTGELFF. The CDR3 nucleotides are TGTGCCAGCAGTGAAAGGCGGCAGGCGAACACCGGGGAGCTGTTTTTT.

The table lists this clone with a count of one. V gene TRBV6-1 combines with J gene TRBJ2-7; 12 bases agree with TRBD2. There are 19 residues in the CDR3. The V gene end was trimmed by 4 bases and the J gene end by 4 bases; junction bases not matched to a gene: 17. The germline V gene has CDR1 MNHNS and CDR2 SASEGT. The CDR3 bases are TGTGCCAGCAGTGTTCCCCATAGCAACGGACTAGCGGGGATATACGAGCAGTACGTC. Translating it yields CASSVPHSNGLAGIYEQYV.

The rearrangement joins TRBV15 to TRBJ1-2; D ambiguous. The CDR3 loop spans 14 amino acids. Trimming took 3 bases from V and 10 from J, leaving 18 bases between them. Germline loops: CDR1 LNHNV, CDR2 YYDKDF (reference sequence). CDR3 nucleotides: TGTGCCACCAGCAGCGCCGACATCACTATGCTCTACACCTTC. This encodes CATSSADITMLYTF.

This chain connects TRBV6-5 to TRBJ1-4; 7 bases match TRBD1. Trimming removed 7 bases from V and 4 bases from J; junction bases left unmatched: 9. The germline gives CDR1 MNHEY, CDR2 SVGAGI. The CDR3 length is 15 residues. The CDR3 DNA reads as TGTGCCAGCAAGTTGACAGGGTTGGGTAATGAAAAACTGTTTTTT. Residues: CASKLTGLGNEKLFF.

This clone was counted between two and nine times. The junction does not match germline at one end; this may be a read error. The V and J genes are TRBV6-4 and TRBJ2-2; the D is unclear. This CDR3 region has 14 residues. Germline values: CDR1 MRHNA, CDR2 SNTAGT. CDR3 DNA: TGTGCCACCAGTACGTCCTCGAACACCGGGGAGCTGTTTTTT. This sequence encodes CATSTSSNTGELFF.

The chain employs TRBV6-5 and TRBJ1-2; D possibly corresponds to TRBD1 (5 bases). The V end was cut by 4 bases, the J end by 7 bases, with 16 bases between. This CDR3 comprises 14 residues. The V gene's germline CDR1 is MNHEY and CDR2 SVGAGI. CDR3: CASSSTGTPRGYTF. CDR3 coding DNA: TGTGCCAGCAGTTCAACCGGGACTCCCCGTGGCTACACCTTC.

The rearrangement joins TRBV5-1 to TRBJ2-5; D ambiguous. Germline-derived CDR1 and CDR2 are SGHRS and YFSETQ. With 2 bases removed from V and 1 base from J, the gap between germline ends came to 18 bases. The CDR3 extends over 17 amino acids. Here the CDR3 DNA reads TGCGCCAGCAGCTTCCCGCAGGAGATCCCACGCCAAGAGACCCAGTACTTC. Translating gives CASSFPQEIPRQETQYF.

The V call is TRBV18, the J call TRBJ1-2; no definite D call. CDR1 and CDR2 (germline): KGHSH, LQKENI. Trimming took off 0 bases at V and 4 bases at J, with 15 bases between the two ends. CDR3 size: 16 residues. The CDR3 spells CASSPPGKAVGYGYTF. The CDR3 region has the DNA TGTGCCAGCTCACCACCGGGAAAGGCGGTGGGCTATGGCTACACCTTC.

The V gene is TRBV7-2, the J gene TRBJ1-6; possible D gene TRBD1, 6 bases. V lost 6 bases to trimming and J lost 9 bases, with 15 bases between them. Per the germline V gene, CDR1 is SGHTA and CDR2 is FQGNSA. The CDR3 is 14 amino acids. CDR3: CASSLRTEASPLHF. Written as DNA, the CDR3 is TGTGCCAGCAGTTTACGGACAGAGGCTTCACCCCTCCACTTT. Variable domain in full (rest from reference TRBV7-2 and TRBJ1-6): GAGVSQSPSNKVTEKGKDVELRCDPISGHTALYWYRQSLGQGLEFLIYFQGNSAPDKSGLPSDRFSAERTGGSVSTLTIQRTQQEDSAVYLCASSLRTEASPLHFGNGTRLTVT.

This clone was found once. The V gene is TRBV7-9, the J gene TRBJ1-1; D uncertain. V lost 3 bases and J lost 11, with 13 bases in between. The germline V gene has CDR1 SEHNR and CDR2 FQNEAQ (reference sequence). This CDR3 is 12 amino acids long. The chain's CDR3 is CASSLAAAAAFF. The CDR3 nucleotides read TGTGCCAGCAGCTTGGCAGCCGCGGCGGCTTTCTTT. Drawing the rest from reference TRBV7-9 and TRBJ1-1, the complete variable domain is DTGVSQNPRHKITKRGQNVTFRCDPISEHNRLYWYRQTLGQGPEFLTYFQNEAQLEKSRLLSDRFSAERPKGSFSTLEIQRTEQGDSAMYLCASSLAAAAAFFGQGTRLTVV.

V gene TRBV7-8 combines with J gene TRBJ1-5, with 7 positions matching TRBD1. Trimming took 3 bases from V and 5 from J; bases not matched to a gene: 13. There are 17 residues in the CDR3. Per germline, CDR1 SGHVS and CDR2 FQNEAQ. The CDR3 protein is CASSFVTGFKDHQPQHF. The CDR3 nucleotides are TGTGCCAGCAGCTTCGTGACAGGGTTTAAGGACCATCAGCCCCAGCATTTT.

The chain uses TRBV6-2 or TRBV6-3 and TRBJ1-1; 7 bases line up with TRBD1. The trim removed 5 bases at V and 5 bases at J, leaving 8 bases unmatched. Germline CDR1 MNHEY, CDR2 SVGEGT. The CDR3 loop spans 14 amino acids. In nucleotides, the CDR3 is TGTGCCAGCAGTAAATGGACAGGAGGGACTGAAGCTTTCTTT. As protein: CASSKWTGGTEAFF.

This chain connects TRBV29-1 to TRBJ2-2; D gene uncertain. The CDR3 has 12 amino acids. Trimming removed 1 base from V and 7 bases from J, with 7 bases in between. Per the germline V gene, CDR1 is SQVTM and CDR2 is ANQGSEA. CDR3 loop: CSVEVGGGELFF. DNA of the CDR3: TGCAGCGTTGAAGTCGGCGGCGGGGAGCTGTTTTTT.

The chain carries TRBV10-3 and TRBJ1-2; 7 bases map to TRBD1. The CDR3 sequence is 15 residues long. The germline CDR1 and CDR2 sequences are ENHRY and SYGVKD. Trimming took 2 bases from V and 4 from J; bases not matched to a gene: 7. CDR3 coding DNA: TGTGCCATCAGTGAGGCGGACAGGTACTTCTATGGCTACACCTTC. Protein product: CAISEADRYFYGYTF.